The entry below describes one T cell receptor beta chain. This sample is part of a study of blood T cell repertoires in COVID-19. Study information: T cells, B-cell-depleted T cells, or PBMCs provided the cDNA or gDNA that served as material.

Original data processing: Using reference gene primer amplification, nucleated cell counts were estimated. Measured with immunoSEQ multiplex PCR; TCRdb has only the in-frame clones, and not every one. The V and J calls and clone size come from that table; D and trimming were worked out from the DNA. This sample has some 180,000 clones, with less than 85% found just once. Sequencing was carried out using peripheral blood. This TCR derives from a man in his forties or fifties who had recovered from COVID-19.

CDR3 in amino acids: CASSEGWHQNYNEQFF. The CDR3 DNA reads TGTGCCAGCAGTGAAGGGTGGCACCAAAACTACAATGAGCAGTTCTTC. V is TRBV6-1 and J is TRBJ2-1, with D hard to call. The CDR3 has 16 residues. V was clipped by 1 base and J by 3 bases, with 13 bases between them. The germline gives CDR1 MNHNS, CDR2 SASEGT.